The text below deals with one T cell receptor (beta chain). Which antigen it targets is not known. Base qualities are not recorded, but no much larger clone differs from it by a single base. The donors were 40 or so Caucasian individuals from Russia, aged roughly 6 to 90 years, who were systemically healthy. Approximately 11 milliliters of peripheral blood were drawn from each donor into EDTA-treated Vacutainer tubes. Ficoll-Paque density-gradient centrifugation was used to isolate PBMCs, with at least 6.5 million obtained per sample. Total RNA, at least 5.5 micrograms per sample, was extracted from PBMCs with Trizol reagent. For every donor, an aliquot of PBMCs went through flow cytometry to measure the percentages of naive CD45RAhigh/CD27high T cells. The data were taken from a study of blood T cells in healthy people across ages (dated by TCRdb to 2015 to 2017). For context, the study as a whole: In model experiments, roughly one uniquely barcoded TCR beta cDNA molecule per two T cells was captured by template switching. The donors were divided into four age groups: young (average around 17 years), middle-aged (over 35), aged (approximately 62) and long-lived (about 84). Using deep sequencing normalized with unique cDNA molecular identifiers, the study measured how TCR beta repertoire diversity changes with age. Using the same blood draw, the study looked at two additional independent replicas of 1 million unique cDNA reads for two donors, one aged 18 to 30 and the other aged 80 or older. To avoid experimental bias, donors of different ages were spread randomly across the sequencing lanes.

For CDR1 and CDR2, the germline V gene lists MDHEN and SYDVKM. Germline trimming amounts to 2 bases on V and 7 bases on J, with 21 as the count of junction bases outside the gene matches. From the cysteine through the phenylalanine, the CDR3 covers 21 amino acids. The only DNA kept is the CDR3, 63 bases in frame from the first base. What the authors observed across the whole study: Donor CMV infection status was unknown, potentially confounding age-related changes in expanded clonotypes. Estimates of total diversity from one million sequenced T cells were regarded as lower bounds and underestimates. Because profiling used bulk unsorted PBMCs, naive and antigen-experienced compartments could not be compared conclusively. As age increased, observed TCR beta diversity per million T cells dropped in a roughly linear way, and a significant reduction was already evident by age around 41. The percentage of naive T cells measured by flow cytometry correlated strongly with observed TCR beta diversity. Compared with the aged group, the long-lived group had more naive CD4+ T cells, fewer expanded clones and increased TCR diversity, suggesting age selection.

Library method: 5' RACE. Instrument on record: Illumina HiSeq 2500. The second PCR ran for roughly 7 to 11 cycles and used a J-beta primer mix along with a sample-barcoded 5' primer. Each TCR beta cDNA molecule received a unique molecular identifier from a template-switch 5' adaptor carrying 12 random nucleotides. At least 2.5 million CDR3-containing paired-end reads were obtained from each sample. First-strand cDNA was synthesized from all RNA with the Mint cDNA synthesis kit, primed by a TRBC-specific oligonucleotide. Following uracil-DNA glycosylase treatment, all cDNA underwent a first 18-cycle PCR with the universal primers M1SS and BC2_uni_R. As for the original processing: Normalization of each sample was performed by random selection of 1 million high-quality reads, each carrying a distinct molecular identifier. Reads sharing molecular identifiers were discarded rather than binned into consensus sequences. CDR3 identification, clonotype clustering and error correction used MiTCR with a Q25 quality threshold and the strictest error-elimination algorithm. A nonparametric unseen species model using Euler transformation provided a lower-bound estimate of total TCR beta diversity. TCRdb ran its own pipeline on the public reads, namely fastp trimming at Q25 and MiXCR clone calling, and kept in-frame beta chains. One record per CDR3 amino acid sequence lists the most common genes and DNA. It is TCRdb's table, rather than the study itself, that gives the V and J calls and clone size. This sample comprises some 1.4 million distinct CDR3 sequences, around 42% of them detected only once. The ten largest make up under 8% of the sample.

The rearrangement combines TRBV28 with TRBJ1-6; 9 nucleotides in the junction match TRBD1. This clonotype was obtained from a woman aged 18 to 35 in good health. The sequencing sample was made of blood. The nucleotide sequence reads TGTGCCAGCAGTTTACCTGTCTCCGGGACAGGGCCCCGAAGTTGGAATTCACCCCTCCACTTT. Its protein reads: CASSLPVSGTGPRSWNSPLHF.